A selection of T cell receptor beta chains follows, all from one sample in a study of T-cell memory formation after mild COVID-19. Using its own MiXCR run on the 5' RACE reads, TCRdb lists one record per CDR3 protein. The sample lists roughly 300,000 distinct CDR3 sequences, around 15% seen once, with about 24% in the top ten. The sample comprised PBMCs or a T cell subset sorted from them (not recorded which). The receptors were sampled from a man aged 18 to 29 who had mild COVID-19 (a few samples of this study predate the infection). Cell type and time point are not known. Both conserved end residues are part of each CDR3. The order of the fields is clone size, D gene, V gene, J gene, CDR3 protein, CDR3 DNA. The D gene is left open where the match is weak. A clone size is listed for some rows: how often the clone was seen (once, few, many), or a class if it is expanded.

abundance: few
d_gene: TRBD1
v_gene: TRBV20-1
j_gene: TRBJ1-6
CDR3aa: CSAISIQGAGSPLHF
CDR3nt: TGCAGTGCTATATCTATACAGGGGGCTGGATCACCCCTCCACTTT

abundance: many
d_gene: TRBD1
v_gene: TRBV12-3/TRBV12-4
j_gene: TRBJ2-7
CDR3aa: CASSEGQGGPYEQYF
CDR3nt: TGTGCCAGCAGTGAGGGACAGGGGGGCCCCTACGAGCAGTACTTC

abundance: few
d_gene: .
v_gene: TRBV7-4
j_gene: TRBJ1-4
CDR3aa: CASSSRGRNEKLFF
CDR3nt: TGTGCCAGCAGCTCCCGGGGGCGTAATGAAAAACTGTTTTTT

abundance: .
d_gene: .
v_gene: TRBV5-1
j_gene: TRBJ1-2
CDR3aa: CASSLADYGYTF
CDR3nt: TGCGCCAGCAGCTTGGCCGACTATGGCTACACCTTC

abundance: few
d_gene: TRBD2
v_gene: TRBV27
j_gene: TRBJ2-7
CDR3aa: CASRRLAGKPASKYF
CDR3nt: TGTGCCAGCAGGAGACTAGCGGGAAAACCAGCTAGCAAGTACTTC

abundance: few
d_gene: .
v_gene: TRBV20-1
j_gene: TRBJ2-6
CDR3aa: CSARDGANVLTF
CDR3nt: TGCAGTGCTAGAGATGGGGCCAACGTCCTGACTTTC

abundance: few
d_gene: TRBD1
v_gene: TRBV5-6
j_gene: TRBJ1-5
CDR3aa: CASSARTGANQPQHF
CDR3nt: TGTGCCAGCAGCGCCAGGACAGGTGCGAATCAGCCCCAGCATTTT

abundance: few
d_gene: .
v_gene: TRBV7-2
j_gene: TRBJ2-6
CDR3aa: CASSPRFISGANVLTF
CDR3nt: TGTGCCAGCAGCCCCCGATTCATCTCTGGGGCCAACGTCCTGACTTTC

abundance: .
d_gene: .
v_gene: TRBV4-1
j_gene: TRBJ2-4
CDR3aa: CASSQRRGNIQYF
CDR3nt: TGCGCCAGCAGCCAACGCCGAGGGAACATTCAGTACTTC

abundance: few
d_gene: .
v_gene: TRBV14
j_gene: TRBJ1-3
CDR3aa: CASSQEYTIYF
CDR3nt: TGTGCCAGCAGCCAAGAATACACCATATATTTT

abundance: .
d_gene: .
v_gene: TRBV4-3
j_gene: TRBJ2-3
CDR3aa: CASSQGGHRTDTQYF
CDR3nt: TGCGCCAGCAGCCAAGGGGGGCACAGAACAGATACGCAGTATTTT

abundance: .
d_gene: TRBD2
v_gene: TRBV5-1
j_gene: TRBJ2-1
CDR3aa: CASSPQRGKNEQFF
CDR3nt: TGCGCCAGCAGCCCGCAGCGGGGAAAAAATGAGCAGTTCTTC

abundance: many
d_gene: .
v_gene: TRBV7-2
j_gene: TRBJ2-7
CDR3aa: CASSLGGQGYEQYF
CDR3nt: TGTGCCAGCAGCTTAGGAGGGCAAGGCTACGAGCAGTACTTC

abundance: few
d_gene: .
v_gene: TRBV20-1
j_gene: TRBJ2-7
CDR3aa: CSARVRGYEQYF
CDR3nt: TGCAGTGCTAGAGTTAGGGGCTACGAGCAGTACTTC

abundance: few
d_gene: .
v_gene: TRBV6-5
j_gene: TRBJ1-2
CDR3aa: CASSRLQTYSYGYTF
CDR3nt: TGTGCCAGCAGTCGCCTTCAGACCTACTCCTATGGCTACACCTTC

abundance: few
d_gene: TRBD2
v_gene: TRBV3-1
j_gene: TRBJ2-3
CDR3aa: CASSQDLAGNSDTQYF
CDR3nt: TGTGCCAGCAGCCAAGATCTAGCGGGGAATTCAGATACGCAGTATTTT

abundance: few
d_gene: .
v_gene: TRBV7-6
j_gene: TRBJ2-6
CDR3aa: CASSLGAELSSGANVLTF
CDR3nt: TGTGCCAGCAGCTTAGGGGCAGAATTAAGCTCTGGGGCCAACGTCCTGACTTTC

abundance: few
d_gene: TRBD1
v_gene: TRBV2
j_gene: TRBJ2-7
CDR3aa: CASSELGRGPGGHYEQYF
CDR3nt: TGTGCCAGCAGTGAACTCGGCAGGGGGCCCGGGGGCCACTACGAGCAGTACTTC

abundance: few
d_gene: TRBD1
v_gene: TRBV7-6
j_gene: TRBJ2-3
CDR3aa: CASGRTGNTDTQYF
CDR3nt: TGTGCCAGCGGCCGGACAGGGAACACAGATACGCAGTATTTT

abundance: many
d_gene: TRBD2
v_gene: TRBV4-1
j_gene: TRBJ2-5
CDR3aa: CASSHRGGAETQYF
CDR3nt: TGCGCCAGCAGCCATCGGGGAGGGGCAGAGACCCAGTACTTC

abundance: few
d_gene: TRBD2
v_gene: TRBV19
j_gene: TRBJ2-2
CDR3aa: CASRPGLGIGELFF
CDR3nt: TGTGCCAGTAGACCGGGACTAGGGATCGGGGAGCTGTTTTTT

abundance: few
d_gene: TRBD1
v_gene: TRBV20-1
j_gene: TRBJ2-3
CDR3aa: CSAEDRESSTDTQYF
CDR3nt: TGCAGTGCGGAAGACAGGGAATCGTCTACGGATACGCAGTATTTT

abundance: .
d_gene: TRBD2
v_gene: TRBV9
j_gene: TRBJ2-2
CDR3aa: CASSGGTSGVPGELFF
CDR3nt: TGTGCCAGCAGCGGTGGGACTAGCGGGGTCCCCGGGGAGCTGTTTTTT

abundance: few
d_gene: TRBD1
v_gene: TRBV28
j_gene: TRBJ2-1
CDR3aa: CASSESDRVSNEQFF
CDR3nt: TGTGCCAGCAGCGAGTCGGACAGGGTGAGCAATGAGCAGTTCTTC

abundance: many
d_gene: .
v_gene: TRBV3-1
j_gene: TRBJ1-2
CDR3aa: CASSQDAGSYGYTF
CDR3nt: TGTGCCAGCAGCCAAGATGCGGGGTCCTATGGCTACACCTTC

abundance: few
d_gene: .
v_gene: TRBV30
j_gene: TRBJ2-7
CDR3aa: CAWGGMGSRAYEQYF
CDR3nt: TGTGCCTGGGGGGGGATGGGGTCCCGAGCCTACGAGCAGTACTTC

abundance: few
d_gene: .
v_gene: TRBV7-2
j_gene: TRBJ1-6
CDR3aa: CASSPNGHSPLHF
CDR3nt: TGTGCCAGCAGCCCCAACGGGCATTCACCCCTCCACTTT

abundance: .
d_gene: TRBD1
v_gene: TRBV6-1
j_gene: TRBJ2-7
CDR3aa: CASNSGQGYEQYF
CDR3nt: TGTGCCAGCAATTCGGGACAGGGCTACGAGCAGTACTTC

abundance: .
d_gene: .
v_gene: TRBV4-2
j_gene: TRBJ1-2
CDR3aa: CASSQGGGLDSPYGYTF
CDR3nt: TGTGCCAGCAGCCAAGGCGGGGGCCTCGACAGCCCCTATGGCTACACCTTC

abundance: few
d_gene: TRBD2
v_gene: TRBV7-3
j_gene: TRBJ2-1
CDR3aa: CASSDFQRGGNEQFF
CDR3nt: TGTGCCAGCAGCGACTTCCAGCGGGGGGGTAATGAGCAGTTCTTC

abundance: .
d_gene: TRBD2
v_gene: TRBV12-3/TRBV12-4
j_gene: TRBJ2-1
CDR3aa: CASSAVAGYNEQFF
CDR3nt: TGTGCCAGCAGTGCTGTAGCGGGCTACAATGAGCAGTTCTTC

abundance: many
d_gene: TRBD1
v_gene: TRBV7-2
j_gene: TRBJ2-1
CDR3aa: CASSWTGNEQFF
CDR3nt: TGTGCCAGCAGCTGGACAGGGAATGAGCAGTTCTTC

abundance: .
d_gene: TRBD1
v_gene: TRBV7-8
j_gene: TRBJ2-3
CDR3aa: CASTPGTAGTDTQYF
CDR3nt: TGTGCCAGCACCCCGGGGACAGCGGGCACAGATACGCAGTATTTT

abundance: .
d_gene: TRBD2
v_gene: TRBV7-3
j_gene: TRBJ2-1
CDR3aa: CASSLMSTSGGYNEQFF
CDR3nt: TGTGCCAGCAGCTTAATGTCGACTAGCGGGGGTTACAATGAGCAGTTCTTC

abundance: many
d_gene: .
v_gene: TRBV24-1
j_gene: TRBJ2-7
CDR3aa: CATSDSGTPGEQYF
CDR3nt: TGTGCCACCAGTGACTCCGGGACTCCGGGGGAGCAGTACTTC

abundance: .
d_gene: .
v_gene: TRBV6-5
j_gene: TRBJ1-1
CDR3aa: CASSYSAQSGAEAFF
CDR3nt: TGTGCCAGCAGTTACTCGGCGCAGTCGGGAGCTGAAGCTTTCTTT

abundance: .
d_gene: .
v_gene: TRBV20-1
j_gene: TRBJ2-3
CDR3aa: CSARVSDTQYF
CDR3nt: TGCAGTGCTAGAGTATCAGATACGCAGTATTTT

abundance: many
d_gene: TRBD2
v_gene: TRBV7-9
j_gene: TRBJ2-5
CDR3aa: CASSPRGVAMMETQYF
CDR3nt: TGTGCCAGCAGCCCCCGGGGGGTAGCGATGATGGAGACCCAGTACTTC

abundance: few
d_gene: .
v_gene: TRBV7-2
j_gene: TRBJ1-4
CDR3aa: CASSGRGVGEKLFF
CDR3nt: TGTGCCAGCAGCGGAAGGGGGGTGGGTGAAAAACTGTTTTTT

abundance: .
d_gene: .
v_gene: TRBV5-5
j_gene: TRBJ2-3
CDR3aa: CASSLEGSDTQYF
CDR3nt: TGTGCCAGCAGCTTGGAGGGTTCAGATACGCAGTATTTT

abundance: .
d_gene: TRBD1
v_gene: TRBV28
j_gene: TRBJ2-5
CDR3aa: CASSTPHDRVQETQYF
CDR3nt: TGTGCCAGCAGTACACCCCACGACAGGGTTCAAGAGACCCAGTACTTC

abundance: many
d_gene: .
v_gene: TRBV21-1
j_gene: TRBJ2-5
CDR3aa: CASSKDRGGQETQYF
CDR3nt: TGTGCCAGCAGCAAAGACCGGGGCGGGCAAGAGACCCAGTACTTC

abundance: few
d_gene: .
v_gene: TRBV20-1
j_gene: TRBJ1-2
CDR3aa: CSARDIGTVVLYGYTF
CDR3nt: TGCAGTGCTAGAGATATCGGAACCGTAGTTTTGTATGGCTACACCTTC

abundance: .
d_gene: TRBD1
v_gene: TRBV20-1
j_gene: TRBJ2-2
CDR3aa: CSARGDGTGGYTGELFF
CDR3nt: TGCAGTGCTCGAGGGGACGGGACAGGGGGATACACCGGGGAGCTGTTTTTT